The entry that follows covers one T cell receptor beta chain sequence. Antigen specificity is unknown. This sample stems from a study of cytomegalovirus exposure and HLA in healthy donors. Only in-frame clones appear in the TCRdb table, and some are missing; sequencing was by immunoSEQ multiplex PCR. The top ten clones hold roughly 3.4% of a sample with under 80,000 clones, around 94% of them seen once. The roughly 120-subject validation cohort, separate from the 666-subject first cohort, included the donors. This CDR3 comprises 13 residues. The germline gives CDR1 SGHRS, CDR2 YFSETQ. Study-level results: Through in vitro validation, a few CMV-associated chains were shown to be specific for CMV antigens. Among TCR sequences, most were rare, though some public TCRs appeared in many donors.

The gene calls are TRBV5-1 and TRBJ2-5; the match to TRBD1 covers 9 bases. Judging by the DNA end, TRBJ2-7 fits better; the J call may be wrong. The sequenced sample was PBMCs. This TCR came from a woman aged 18-29 years in good health and CMV-seropositive. The CDR3 region is CASRIGTGNEQYF. The DNA of the CDR3 is TGCGCCAGCAGGATCGGGACAGGGAACGAGCAGTACTTC.